This T cell receptor beta chain is drawn from a study of blood T cells in healthy people across ages. A second 7 to 11 cycle PCR used barcoded and J-beta primers. The yield of each sample was at least 3 million CDR3-containing paired-end reads. TCRdb itself ran the 5' RACE reads through MiXCR, one entry per CDR3 protein. The sample lists around 900,000 distinct CDR3 sequences, 29% occurring once. Trimming left V 5 bases short and J 6 bases short, with 14 bases between. The CDR3 is made up of 15 amino acids. Germline V gene lookup returns CDR1 SGHTA and CDR2 FQGNSA. This clonotype occurred a few times. Its antigen is undetermined. Findings and limits, study-wide: Long-lived and aged donors differed, with more naive CD4+ cells and higher diversity in the long-lived.

This TCR was recovered from a woman of 80 years or more in good health. This sequence joins TRBV7-2 and TRBJ1-6; tentatively, D is TRBD1 (6 bases). The sample comprised blood. CDR3 region: CASSTGTRGNSPLHF. The CDR3 nucleotides read TGTGCCAGCAGCACCGGGACAAGGGGTAATTCACCCCTCCACTTT.